The clone carrying this T cell receptor beta chain was counted only a few times. The antigen remains unidentified. Combining iRepertoire HTBI primers with Arm-PCR of CDR3 regions, the authors built TCR beta libraries. TCRdb reprocessed the multiplex PCR reads via MiXCR and lists one record per CDR3 protein. The sample lists fewer than 400,000 distinct CDR3 sequences; less than 25% were seen once. This sample is part of a study of regulatory T cells in long-lasting Graves disease. Study-wide findings and caveats: Relative to new patients (approximately 1,000), persistent patients exhibited greater sharing of public clonotypes (about 3,000).

Time point noted: persistent/refractory GD, antithyroid drugs over 5 years with positive TRAb. With RNA extracted from PBMCs as input, the TCR library was made. V gave up 7 bases and J gave up 3 bases, with 24 bases separating them. Germline V gene data show CDR1 as MGHDK and CDR2 as SYGVNS. The CDR3 has 17 residues. The sample was peripheral blood mononuclear cells (PBMCs), taken when the disease was refractory, from a patient treated with antithyroid drugs. This sequence was found in a female donor with Graves disease. V gene TRBV25-1 combines with J gene TRBJ2-5, with a weak D call TRBD2 (5 bases). DNA for the CDR3: TGTGCCAGCAACCCCACCCCTCCCTCGGGGTTTGAAGAGACCCAGTACTTC. Protein product: CASNPTPPSGFEETQYF.